Listed below are T cell receptor beta chains from one sample, sequenced in a study of OX40 agonist ivuxolimab in advanced cancers. Repertoires were generated with immunoSEQ multiplex PCR, while TCRdb's copy carries only in-frame clones and drops some. In the table there are tens of thousands of clones, approximately 90% of which are singletons. Sequences were derived from CD4+ or CD8+ T cells sorted from blood, sampled in a trial of the OX40 agonist ivuxolimab. All receptors derive from an adult with an advanced solid tumor such as melanoma, head and neck, liver or kidney cancer. CDR3s include the opening cysteine and the closing phenylalanine or tryptophan. The D gene is left open where the match is weak. Only some rows state a clone size, as once, few, many or a class for expanded clones.

D	size	V	J	CDR3	DNA
TRBD1	-	TRBV4-3	TRBJ2-5	CASSRTSLGTGDWETQYF	TGCGCCAGCAGCCGAACATCACTGGGGACAGGGGACTGGGAGACCCAGTACTTC
TRBD2	-	TRBV7-9	TRBJ2-2	CASSPAGTSGRADTGELFF	TGTGCCAGCAGCCCCGCCGGGACTAGCGGGAGGGCCGACACCGGGGAGCTGTTTTTT
TRBD1	-	TRBV7-9	TRBJ2-7	CASSFPGTGYEQYF	TGTGCCAGCAGCTTCCCCGGGACAGGCTACGAGCAGTACTTC
-	-	TRBV27	TRBJ2-1	CASSPGGGGNEQFF	TGTGCCAGCAGTCCCGGGGGTGGGGGGAATGAGCAGTTCTTC
TRBD2	-	TRBV27	TRBJ2-5	CASRGLTSGEETQYF	TGTGCCAGCCGTGGGTTGACTAGCGGGGAAGAGACCCAGTACTTC
-	-	TRBV15	TRBJ1-5	CATSLTDVQYSYSNQPQHF	TGTGCCACCAGCCTGACGGACGTCCAGTATTCATATAGCAATCAGCCCCAGCATTTT
TRBD2	-	TRBV19	TRBJ2-3	CATRTSGSTDTQYF	TGTGCCACCCGGACTAGCGGAAGCACAGATACGCAGTATTTT
TRBD2	-	TRBV5-6	TRBJ2-3	CASSFIAGSTDTQYF	TGTGCCAGCAGCTTCATAGCGGGAAGCACAGATACGCAGTATTTT
-	-	TRBV28	TRBJ1-5	CASSPERLGSNQPQHF	TGTGCCAGCAGCCCGGAACGCCTCGGGAGCAATCAGCCCCAGCATTTT
-	-	TRBV6-1	TRBJ1-1	CASSEGTDEAFF	TGTGCCAGCAGTGAGGGGACGGATGAAGCTTTCTTT
TRBD1	once	TRBV25-1	TRBJ2-7	CATRQGSSYEQYF	TGTGCCACTCGACAGGGCAGCTCCTACGAGCAGTACTTC
-	few	TRBV6-8	TRBJ1-1	CASSYSRGLMNTEAFF	TGTGCCAGCAGTTACTCGCGGGGGCTAATGAACACTGAAGCTTTCTTT
TRBD2	-	TRBV6-5	TRBJ2-7	CASSYSPGTNYEQYF	TGTGCCAGCAGTTACTCGCCCGGGACTAACTACGAGCAGTACTTC
TRBD1	-	TRBV12-5	TRBJ2-1	CASGSPTGDSYNEQFF	TGTGCTAGTGGCTCGCCGACAGGGGACTCCTACAATGAGCAGTTCTTC
-	-	TRBV28	TRBJ2-7	CASRPKLGGGYEQYF	TGTGCCAGCAGGCCCAAGCTAGGGGGGGGATACGAGCAGTACTTC
-	-	TRBV7-9	TRBJ2-7	CASSPHYEQYF	TGTGCCAGCAGCCCGCACTACGAGCAGTACTTC
TRBD1	-	TRBV9	TRBJ2-7	CASSVAGGQDEQYF	TGTGCCAGCAGCGTAGCTGGGGGACAGGACGAGCAGTACTTC
TRBD2	-	TRBV7-8	TRBJ2-7	CASSPGLAGGYEQYF	TGTGCCAGCAGCCCAGGACTAGCGGGGGGCTACGAGCAGTACTTC
TRBD1	once	TRBV7-8	TRBJ2-5	CASSGRDRGQETQYF	TGTGCCAGCAGCGGCCGGGACAGGGGTCAAGAGACCCAGTACTTC
-	-	TRBV6-1	TRBJ1-4	CASLSSGNEKLFF	TGTGCCAGCTTAAGCAGCGGAAACGAAAAACTGTTTTTT
TRBD2	-	TRBV11-3	TRBJ2-1	CASSLDWREIYYNEQFF	TGTGCCAGCAGCTTAGACTGGCGGGAGATCTACTACAATGAGCAGTTCTTC
TRBD2	once	TRBV7-9	TRBJ2-4	CASSLSPLAGGIRDIQYF	TGTGCCAGCAGCCTATCCCCTCTAGCGGGAGGAATAAGGGACATTCAGTACTTC
TRBD2	-	TRBV5-1	TRBJ2-3	CASSTRLAGVADTQYF	TGCGCCAGCAGCACCAGACTAGCGGGAGTGGCAGATACGCAGTATTTT
-	few	TRBV5-1	TRBJ1-5	CASSLTGNNQPQHF	TGCGCCAGCAGCTTGACAGGCAACAATCAGCCCCAGCATTTT
-	-	TRBV5-1	TRBJ1-2	CASSSSAEGAPYGYTF	TGCGCCAGCAGCTCCTCCGCGGAGGGAGCCCCGTATGGCTACACCTTC